The following is a TCR beta chain sequence with its context. Libraries were prepared by immunoSEQ multiplex PCR; TCRdb keeps only in-frame clonotypes and omits some of them. The table includes 81,000 or so clones, 70% to 85% detected once. This sample is drawn from a study of radiotherapy plus CTLA-4 blockade in lung cancer. Deletions cut 5 bases from V and 2 bases from J, with 8 bases between. The CDR3 has 13 amino acids. Germline V CDR1 and CDR2: LNHDA, SQIVND (reference sequence). This clonotype was sampled from a human donor with non-small cell lung cancer who had stable disease on radiotherapy plus ipilimumab. The chain carries TRBV19 and TRBJ2-3; D not certain. This specimen was peripheral blood, taken from a patient treated with radiotherapy plus ipilimumab. In DNA, the CDR3 is TGTGCCAGTAGTTTTCTGGTCACAGATACGCAGTATTTT. It codes for CASSFLVTDTQYF. Full variable domain (missing parts from reference TRBV19 and TRBJ2-3): DGGITQSPKYLFRKEGQNVTLSCEQNLNHDAMYWYRQDPGQGLRLIYYSQIVNDFQKGDIAEGYSVSREKKESFPLTVTSAQKNPTAFYLCASSFLVTDTQYFGPGTRLTVL.